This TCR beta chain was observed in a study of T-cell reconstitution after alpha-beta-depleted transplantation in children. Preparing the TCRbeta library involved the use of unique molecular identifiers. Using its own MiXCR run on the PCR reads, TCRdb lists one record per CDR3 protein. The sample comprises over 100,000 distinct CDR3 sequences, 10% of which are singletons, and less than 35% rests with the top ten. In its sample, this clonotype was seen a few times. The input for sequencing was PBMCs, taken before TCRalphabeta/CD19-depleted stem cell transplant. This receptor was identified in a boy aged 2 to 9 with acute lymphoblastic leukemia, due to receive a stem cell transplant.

DNA for the CDR3: TGTGCCAGCAGCCGACAGGGAATCTCCTACAATGAGCAGTTCTTC. This translates into CASSRQGISYNEQFF. The chain joins TRBV9 to TRBJ2-1, with 7 positions matching TRBD1. V was clipped by 4 bases and J by 0 bases; unmatched bases: 4. This CDR3 has 15 residues. Germline CDR1 is SGDLS and CDR2 is YYNGEE.